This is a list of T cell receptor beta chains from one sample in a study of blood T cell repertoires in COVID-19. TCRdb's table, derived via immunoSEQ multiplex PCR, lists solely in-frame clones and lacks some. The repertoire holds 300,000 to 450,000 clones, with roughly 90% as singletons. The sequenced sample was PBMCs or T cells enriched from blood (not recorded which). The receptors derive from a woman aged 25-40 years who had recovered from COVID-19. The CDR3 runs from the conserved cysteine through the conserved F or W. A D gene is named only where the DNA matches it firmly. Not every row has a clone size; where given, it reads once, few, many or a size class.

j_call d_call clone_size v_call cdr3_aa cdr3_nt
TRBJ2-2 . . TRBV5-1 CASSFTGEAGELFF TGCGCCAGCAGCTTCACAGGGGAGGCCGGGGAGCTGTTTTTT
TRBJ2-7 TRBD1 . TRBV13 CASSFITRGQNYEQYF TGTGCCAGCAGCTTTATCACGAGGGGGCAAAATTACGAGCAGTACTTC
TRBJ2-4 . . TRBV10-2 CASDPGGKNIQYF TGCGCCAGCGACCCCGGGGGCAAAAACATTCAGTACTTC
TRBJ1-4 . . TRBV5-1 CASSLSGYSNEKLFF TGCGCCAGCAGCCTATCAGGGTATTCTAATGAAAAACTGTTTTTT
TRBJ2-3 . few TRBV3-1/TRBV3-2 CASSPRQSTSTDTQYF TGTGCCAGCAGCCCGAGACAGTCCACTAGCACAGATACGCAGTATTTT
TRBJ1-1 TRBD1 . TRBV28 CASSLFGTGVNTEAFF TGTGCCAGCAGTTTATTCGGAACAGGGGTGAACACTGAAGCTTTCTTT
TRBJ1-1 TRBD1 . TRBV9 CASSVAGQGAPDTEAFF TGTGCCAGCAGCGTAGCGGGACAGGGGGCGCCGGACACTGAAGCTTTCTTT
TRBJ1-4 . . TRBV12-3/TRBV12-4 CASSLRELEKLFF TGTGCCAGCAGCCTCCGGGAGCTAGAAAAACTGTTTTTT
TRBJ1-5 TRBD1 . TRBV19 CASSTPGTVNQPQHF TGTGCCAGTAGTACCCCCGGGACAGTCAATCAGCCCCAGCATTTT
TRBJ1-2 . . TRBV25-1 CASSESGVRNNYGYTF TGTGCCAGCAGTGAATCAGGGGTAAGGAACAACTATGGCTACACCTTC
TRBJ1-3 . . TRBV11-3 CASSSGGVGNTIYF TGTGCCAGCAGCTCCGGAGGGGTTGGAAACACCATATATTTT
TRBJ1-6 . . TRBV5-4 CASSFSTAGQYSPLHF TGTGCCAGCAGCTTCAGCACTGCAGGGCAGTATTCACCCCTCCACTTT
TRBJ1-1 . . TRBV25-1 CASKTEYTEAFF TGTGCCAGCAAGACAGAGTACACTGAAGCTTTCTTT
TRBJ2-7 . . TRBV28 CASKAGVIPYEQYF TGTGCCAGCAAGGCAGGGGTTATCCCCTACGAGCAGTACTTC
TRBJ1-2 . . TRBV30 CAWTLPMRYGYTF TGTGCCTGGACACTACCGATGCGGTATGGCTACACCTTC
TRBJ1-1 TRBD1 . TRBV5-1 CASSSPTGVNTEAFF TGCGCCAGCAGCTCGCCGACAGGGGTGAACACTGAAGCTTTCTTT
TRBJ2-3 . . TRBV19 CASSIQGANTQYF TGTGCCAGTAGTATCCAGGGTGCGAATACGCAGTATTTT
TRBJ1-1 . once TRBV18 CASSPSPGGTEAFF TGTGCCAGCTCACCGTCACCCGGGGGCACTGAAGCTTTCTTT
TRBJ2-1 TRBD1 . TRBV5-1 CASSLVFVGGADNEQFF TGCGCCAGCAGCTTGGTGTTCGTAGGGGGCGCCGACAATGAGCAGTTCTTC
TRBJ1-3 . . TRBV3-1/TRBV3-2 CASSQDVRRGSGNTIYF TGTGCCAGCAGCCAAGATGTCAGGCGGGGCTCTGGAAACACCATATATTTT
TRBJ1-2 . few TRBV28 CASSFRANYGYTF TGTGCCAGCAGTTTCCGGGCTAACTATGGCTACACCTTC
TRBJ2-1 . few TRBV27 CASSSRTVSNNEQFF TGTGCCAGCAGTTCACGGACTGTAAGTAACAATGAGCAGTTCTTC
TRBJ2-1 TRBD1 . TRBV3-1/TRBV3-2 CASSQQWDREYNEQFF TGTGCCAGCAGCCAACAGTGGGACAGGGAGTACAATGAGCAGTTCTTC
TRBJ2-7 TRBD1 . TRBV28 CASTPGQSYEQYF TGTGCCAGCACCCCGGGACAGTCCTACGAGCAGTACTTC
TRBJ1-6 . . TRBV6-5 CASSYSVMGADSPLHF TGTGCCAGCAGTTACTCGGTGATGGGGGCCGATTCACCCCTCCACTTT
TRBJ2-5 TRBD2 . TRBV24-1 CATSGSGGLQETQYF TGTGCCACCAGTGGTAGCGGGGGCCTCCAAGAGACCCAGTACTTC
TRBJ2-2 . . TRBV13 CASSLGLAATGELFF TGTGCCAGCAGCTTAGGGCTAGCCGCCACCGGGGAGCTGTTTTTT
TRBJ1-2 . . TRBV14 CASSQDRQYYGYTF TGTGCCAGCAGCCAAGATAGACAGTACTATGGCTACACCTTC
TRBJ2-7 . . TRBV18 CASLQGLKAGEQYF TGTGCCAGCCTCCAGGGTTTAAAGGCGGGAGAGCAGTACTTC
TRBJ1-2 . . TRBV6-2/TRBV6-3 CASSPLDSSNYGYTF TGTGCCAGCAGTCCCTTGGACAGCTCAAACTATGGCTACACCTTC
TRBJ1-2 TRBD1 . TRBV5-1 CASSSDPGGYGYTF TGCGCCAGCAGCTCCGACCCAGGGGGCTATGGCTACACCTTC
TRBJ2-1 TRBD2 . TRBV18 CASSPRPSGGPSRNEQFF TGTGCCAGCTCACCAAGGCCTAGCGGGGGGCCGAGCCGCAATGAGCAGTTCTTC